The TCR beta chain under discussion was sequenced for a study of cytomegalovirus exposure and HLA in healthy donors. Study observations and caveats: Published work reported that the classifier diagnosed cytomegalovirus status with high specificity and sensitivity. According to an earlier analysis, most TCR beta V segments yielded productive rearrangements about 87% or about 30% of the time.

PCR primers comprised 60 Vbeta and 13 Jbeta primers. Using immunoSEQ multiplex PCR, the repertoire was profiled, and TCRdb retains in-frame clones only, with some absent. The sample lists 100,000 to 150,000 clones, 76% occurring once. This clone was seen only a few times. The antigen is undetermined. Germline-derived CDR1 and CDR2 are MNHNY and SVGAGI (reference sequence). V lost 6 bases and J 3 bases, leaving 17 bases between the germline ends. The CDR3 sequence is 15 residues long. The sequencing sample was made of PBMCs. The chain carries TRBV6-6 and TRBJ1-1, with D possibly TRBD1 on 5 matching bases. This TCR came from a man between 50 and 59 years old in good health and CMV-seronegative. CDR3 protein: CASRPPGLEDTEAFF. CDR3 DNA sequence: TGTGCCAGCAGGCCCCCAGGGCTTGAGGACACTGAAGCTTTCTTT.